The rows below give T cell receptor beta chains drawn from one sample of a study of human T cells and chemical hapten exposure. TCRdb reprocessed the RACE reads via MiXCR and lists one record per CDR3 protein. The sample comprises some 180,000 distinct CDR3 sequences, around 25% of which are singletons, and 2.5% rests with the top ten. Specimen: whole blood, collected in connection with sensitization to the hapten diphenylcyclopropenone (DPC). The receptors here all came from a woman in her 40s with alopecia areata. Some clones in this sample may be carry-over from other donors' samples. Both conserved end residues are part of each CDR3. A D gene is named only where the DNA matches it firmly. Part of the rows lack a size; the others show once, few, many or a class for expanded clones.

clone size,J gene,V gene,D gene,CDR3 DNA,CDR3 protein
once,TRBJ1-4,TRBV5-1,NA,TGCGCCAGCAGCTTGGACGGACAGCCTAATGAAAAACTGTTTTTT,CASSLDGQPNEKLFF
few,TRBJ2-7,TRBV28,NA,TGTGCCAGCAGGACCCCGGGGCAGCGAAGCTCCTACGAGCAGTACTTC,CASRTPGQRSSYEQYF
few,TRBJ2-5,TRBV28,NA,TGTGCCAGCAGTTTGTACCACGGACTCCCTCAAGAGACCCAGTACTTC,CASSLYHGLPQETQYF
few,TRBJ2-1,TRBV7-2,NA,TGTGCCAGCAGCTATAGCCTAGACAATGAGCAGTTCTTC,CASSYSLDNEQFF
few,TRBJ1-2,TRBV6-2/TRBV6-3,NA,TGTGCCAGCAGTCCCGCGGCCCCCAGCGGCTATGGCTACACCTTC,CASSPAAPSGYGYTF
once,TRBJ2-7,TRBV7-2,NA,TGTGCCAGCAGTAAGAGTCAGGGGTCCTACGAGCAGTACTTC,CASSKSQGSYEQYF
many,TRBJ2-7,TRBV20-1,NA,TGCAGTGCTCCTGACCGGGACCTCTACGAGCAGTACTTC,CSAPDRDLYEQYF
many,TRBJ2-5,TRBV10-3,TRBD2,TGTGCCATCAGGGGGACTAGCGGATACCAAGAGACCCAGTACTTC,CAIRGTSGYQETQYF
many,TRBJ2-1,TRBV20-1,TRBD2,TGCAGTGCTCTGACTAGCGGGAGGGGCAATGAGCAGTTCTTC,CSALTSGRGNEQFF
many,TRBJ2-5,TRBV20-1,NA,TGCAGTGCCAAGAGTCCGGGGAGGCGGGAGACCCAGTACTTC,CSAKSPGRRETQYF
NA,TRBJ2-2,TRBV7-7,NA,TGTGCTAGCAGCTTAGTTAGCGGACCGAACACCGGGGAGCTGTTTTTT,CASSLVSGPNTGELFF
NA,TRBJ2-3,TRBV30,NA,TGTGCCTGGAGTGTACGTCGCACAGATACGCAGTATTTT,CAWSVRRTDTQYF
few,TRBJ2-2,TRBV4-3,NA,TGCGCCAGCAGCCTCGAAAAGGCAGGGGCGAACACCGGGGAGCTGTTTTTT,CASSLEKAGANTGELFF
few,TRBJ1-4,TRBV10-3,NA,TGTGCCATCAGTGAGTCCGCAGGGCGCGAAAAACTGTTTTTT,CAISESAGREKLFF
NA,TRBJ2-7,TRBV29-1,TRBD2,TGCAGCGTTGACGGCGGGAGGGCCCTGGGCTACGAGCAGTACTTC,CSVDGGRALGYEQYF
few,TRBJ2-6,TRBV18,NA,TGTGCCAGCTCACCACGGGGAGCTGGGGCCGGCGGGGCCAACGTCCTGACTTTC,CASSPRGAGAGGANVLTF
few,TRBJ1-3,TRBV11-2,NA,TGTGCCAGCAGCTTTGTTCGGGACACCATATATTTT,CASSFVRDTIYF
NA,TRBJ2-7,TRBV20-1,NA,TGCAGTGCTAGAGGGGGAGGGGGCTACGAGCAGTACTTC,CSARGGGGYEQYF
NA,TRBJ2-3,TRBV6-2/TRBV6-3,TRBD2,TGTGCCAGCAGTTACTCGTTGGGACTAGCGGGCTTTTACACAGATACGCAGTATTTT,CASSYSLGLAGFYTDTQYF
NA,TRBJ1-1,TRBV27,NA,TGTGCCAGCAGCCCAGACGGAATTCTCTCTGAAGCTTTCTTT,CASSPDGILSEAFF
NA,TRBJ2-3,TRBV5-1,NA,TGCGCCAGCAGCTTGGCCGCGGGAAAAGATACGCAGTATTTT,CASSLAAGKDTQYF
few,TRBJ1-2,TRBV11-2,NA,TGTGCCAGCAGCTCGGGAACGGCAGGGGTGGGATATGGCTACACCTTC,CASSSGTAGVGYGYTF
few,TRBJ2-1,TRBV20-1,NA,TGCAGTGCTAGCCCACAGGGATATGAGCAGTTCTTC,CSASPQGYEQFF
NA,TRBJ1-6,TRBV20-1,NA,TGCAGTGCTAGATCAGACAGAGGGGACTCACCCCTCCACTTT,CSARSDRGDSPLHF
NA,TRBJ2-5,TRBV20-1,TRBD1,TGCAGTGCTAGACCAATAAGACAGGGTGATACAGCTCAAGAGACCCAGTACTTC,CSARPIRQGDTAQETQYF
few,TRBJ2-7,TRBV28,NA,TGTGCCAGCAGGGGCAGCCCCTACGAGCAGTACTTC,CASRGSPYEQYF
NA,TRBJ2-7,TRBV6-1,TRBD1,TGTGCCAGCAGGGCAGGACAGGGAACGTGGGAGCAGTACTTC,CASRAGQGTWEQYF
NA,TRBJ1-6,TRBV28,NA,TGTGCCAGCTTCTCCCACTCCTATAATTCACCCCTCCACTTT,CASFSHSYNSPLHF
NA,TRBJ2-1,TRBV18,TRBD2,TGTGCCAGCTCACCTCAACTAGCGGGAAATCACGATGAGCAGTTCTTC,CASSPQLAGNHDEQFF
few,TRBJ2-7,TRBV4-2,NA,TGTGCCAGCAGCCAAGACCCTTCCGCCTCCTACGAGCAGTACTTC,CASSQDPSASYEQYF
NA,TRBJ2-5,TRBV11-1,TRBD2,TGTGCCAGCAGCTTATTAGCGGGCGGGATAGAGACCCAGTACTTC,CASSLLAGGIETQYF
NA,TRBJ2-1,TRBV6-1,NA,TGTGCCAGCACCCTTCGGGATGCGGAAGATGAGCAGTTCTTC,CASTLRDAEDEQFF
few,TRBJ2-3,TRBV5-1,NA,TGCGCCAGCAGCCAAGGCGGCGCGGGTGACACAGATACGCAGTATTTT,CASSQGGAGDTDTQYF
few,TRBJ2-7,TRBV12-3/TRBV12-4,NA,TGTGCCAGCAGCCCCCACGCGGGTACCTCCTACGAGCAGTACTTC,CASSPHAGTSYEQYF
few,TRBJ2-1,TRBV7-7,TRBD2,TGTGCTAGCAGCTTACGTCCTAGCGGGAGGTCTAAGGTGGTTGAGCAGTTCTTC,CASSLRPSGRSKVVEQFF
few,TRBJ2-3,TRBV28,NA,TGTGCCCTCAGGGGTAATTTCCTCTCAGATACGCAGTATTTT,CALRGNFLSDTQYF
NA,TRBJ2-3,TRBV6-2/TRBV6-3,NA,TGTGCCAGCAGTCAAATTAACACAGATACGCAGTATTTT,CASSQINTDTQYF
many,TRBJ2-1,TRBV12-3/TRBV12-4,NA,TGTGCCAGCAGTTTGAGGGGTGTTGAGCAGTTCTTC,CASSLRGVEQFF
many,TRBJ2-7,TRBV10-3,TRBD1,TGTGCCATCAAACCGGACAGGGGGCCCTACGAGCAGTACTTC,CAIKPDRGPYEQYF
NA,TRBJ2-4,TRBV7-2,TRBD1,TGTGCCAGCAGCGCCCAACAGGGGGGCATTCAGTACTTC,CASSAQQGGIQYF
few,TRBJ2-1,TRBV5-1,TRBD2,TGCGCCAGCAGCTTAAGTACTAGCGGCTACAATGAGCAGTTCTTC,CASSLSTSGYNEQFF
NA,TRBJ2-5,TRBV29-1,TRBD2,TGCAGCGTCTACCTAGCGGGACCTTTTCAAGAGACCCAGTACTTC,CSVYLAGPFQETQYF
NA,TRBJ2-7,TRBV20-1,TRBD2,TGCAGTGCTAGTTCGGCTAGCGGGAGCTACGAGCAGTACTTC,CSASSASGSYEQYF
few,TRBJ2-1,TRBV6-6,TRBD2,TGTGCCAGCAGTTACGGGACTAGCGGGAGGGAGTTCTTC,CASSYGTSGREFF
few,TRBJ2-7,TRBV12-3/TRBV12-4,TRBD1,TGTGCCAGCAGTTTACACCGGGACAGGGCGGAGCAGTACTTC,CASSLHRDRAEQYF
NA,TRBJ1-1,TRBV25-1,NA,TGTGCCAGCAGTGACCATAGTAGACTGCGGGCTTTCTTT,CASSDHSRLRAFF
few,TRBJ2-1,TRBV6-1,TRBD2,TGTGCCAGCAGTGAACTAGCGGGAGTTCCCAATGAGCAGTTCTTC,CASSELAGVPNEQFF
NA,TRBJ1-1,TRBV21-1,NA,TGTGCCAGCAGTCCGAGACAGGACAGGCTCACTGAAGCTTTCTTT,CASSPRQDRLTEAFF
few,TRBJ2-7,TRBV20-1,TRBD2,TGCAGTGCCGAGCGGGGTAGCGGGAGGTCTGGGGAGCAGTACTTC,CSAERGSGRSGEQYF
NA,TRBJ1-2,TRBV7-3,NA,TGTGCCAGCAGCTTAAGAGGAGGGGATGCAGGCTATGGCTACACCTTC,CASSLRGGDAGYGYTF
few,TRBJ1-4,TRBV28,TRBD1,TGTGCCAGCAATGACAGGGGAGTTGAAAAACTGTTTTTT,CASNDRGVEKLFF
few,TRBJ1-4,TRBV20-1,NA,TGCAGTGCTAGCTGGGGACTGGCAACTAATGAAAAACTGTTTTTT,CSASWGLATNEKLFF
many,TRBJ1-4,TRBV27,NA,TGTGCCAGCAAGTTGACAGTGGATAATGAAAAACTGTTTTTT,CASKLTVDNEKLFF
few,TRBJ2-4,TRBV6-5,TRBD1,TGTGCCAGCAGTTACAATCTGGACAGGGGGATTCAGTACTTC,CASSYNLDRGIQYF
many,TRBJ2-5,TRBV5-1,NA,TGCGCCAGCAGCTTTGACGGATTAAAAGAGACCCAGTACTTC,CASSFDGLKETQYF
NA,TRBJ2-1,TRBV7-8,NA,TGTGCCAGTCGAGGCGGGATAGGGGGGTACAATGAGCAGTTCTTC,CASRGGIGGYNEQFF
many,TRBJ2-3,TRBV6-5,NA,TGTGCCAGCAGTGCCACAACAGATACGCAGTATTTT,CASSATTDTQYF
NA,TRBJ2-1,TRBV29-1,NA,TGCAGCCTTGCCAGCTACAATGAGCAGTTCTTC,CSLASYNEQFF
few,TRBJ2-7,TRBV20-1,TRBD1,TGCAGTGCCATGAGACAGGGGGCTCTCCACGAGCAGTACTTC,CSAMRQGALHEQYF
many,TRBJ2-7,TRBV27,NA,TGTGCCAGCAGTCACGGGATTGATGCCTACGAGCAGTACTTC,CASSHGIDAYEQYF